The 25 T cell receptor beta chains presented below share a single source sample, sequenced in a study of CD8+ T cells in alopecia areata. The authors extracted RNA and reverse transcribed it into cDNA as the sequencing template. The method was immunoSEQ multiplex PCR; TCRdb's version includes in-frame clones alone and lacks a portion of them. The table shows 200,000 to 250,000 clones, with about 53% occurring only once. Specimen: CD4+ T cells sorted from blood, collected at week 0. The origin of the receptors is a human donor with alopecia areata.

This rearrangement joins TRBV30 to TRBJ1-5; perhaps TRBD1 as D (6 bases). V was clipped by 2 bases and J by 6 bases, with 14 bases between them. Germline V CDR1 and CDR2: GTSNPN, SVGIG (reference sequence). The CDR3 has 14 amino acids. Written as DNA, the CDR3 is TGTGCCTGGAGTAGGGGGGCGGGTAGTCAGCCCCAGCATTTT. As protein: CAWSRGAGSQPQHF.

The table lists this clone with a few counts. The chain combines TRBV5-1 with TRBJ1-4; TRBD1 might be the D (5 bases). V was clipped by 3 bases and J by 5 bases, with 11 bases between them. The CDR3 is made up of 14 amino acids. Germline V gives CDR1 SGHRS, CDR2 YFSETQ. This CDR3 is CASSWGPYNEKLFF. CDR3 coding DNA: TGCGCCAGCAGCTGGGGACCTTACAATGAAAAACTGTTTTTT.

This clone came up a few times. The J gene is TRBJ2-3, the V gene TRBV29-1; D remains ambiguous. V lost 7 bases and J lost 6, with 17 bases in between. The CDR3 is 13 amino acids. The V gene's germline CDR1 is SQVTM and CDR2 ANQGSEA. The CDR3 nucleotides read TGCAGCGCTCGGCCTCTCCTCGGGGATACGCAGTATTTT. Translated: CSARPLLGDTQYF.

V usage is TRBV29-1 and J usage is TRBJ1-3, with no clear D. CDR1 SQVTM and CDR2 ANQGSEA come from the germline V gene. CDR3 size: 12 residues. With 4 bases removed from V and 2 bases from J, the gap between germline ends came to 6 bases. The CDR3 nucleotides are TGCAGCGTTGTGGGAGCTGGAAACACCATATATTTT. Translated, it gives CSVVGAGNTIYF.

The CDR3 spells CSVKQGENTGELFF. For the CDR3, the DNA is TGCAGCGTTAAACAGGGGGAGAACACCGGGGAGCTGTTTTTT. The chain joins TRBV29-1 to TRBJ2-2; 8 bases are shared with TRBD1. In germline, CDR1 is SQVTM, CDR2 ANQGSEA. The CDR3 runs 14 residues. The V segment lost 5 bases and the J segment 1 base; nucleotides outside the gene matches: 3.

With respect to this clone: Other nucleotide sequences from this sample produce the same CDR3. The CDR3, as DNA: TGTGCCTGGAGTACAGGCACAGATACGCAGTATTTT. Protein: CAWSTGTDTQYF. V usage is TRBV30 and J usage is TRBJ2-3; the D is unclear. Germline lookup yields CDR1 GTSNPN and CDR2 SVGIG (reference sequence). The CDR3 length is 12 residues. V gave up 2 bases and J gave up 1 base, with 4 bases separating them.

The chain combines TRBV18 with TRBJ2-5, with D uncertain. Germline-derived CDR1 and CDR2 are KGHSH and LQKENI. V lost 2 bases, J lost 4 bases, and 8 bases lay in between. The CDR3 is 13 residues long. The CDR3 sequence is CASSPASTETQYF. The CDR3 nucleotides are TGTGCCAGCTCACCAGCTTCTACAGAGACCCAGTACTTC.

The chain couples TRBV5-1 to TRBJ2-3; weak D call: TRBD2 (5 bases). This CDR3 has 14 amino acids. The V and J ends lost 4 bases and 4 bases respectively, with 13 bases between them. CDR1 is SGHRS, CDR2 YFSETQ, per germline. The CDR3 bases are TGCGCCAGCAGCCGGGATTCCCCCCCAGATACGCAGTATTTT. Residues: CASSRDSPPDTQYF.

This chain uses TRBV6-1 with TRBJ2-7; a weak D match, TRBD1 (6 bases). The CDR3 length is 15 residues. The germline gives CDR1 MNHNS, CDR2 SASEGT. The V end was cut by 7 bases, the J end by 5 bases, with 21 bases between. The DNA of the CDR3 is TGTGCCAGCACCTCCGGGACATCCGCAAACAACGAGCAGTACTTC. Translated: CASTSGTSANNEQYF.

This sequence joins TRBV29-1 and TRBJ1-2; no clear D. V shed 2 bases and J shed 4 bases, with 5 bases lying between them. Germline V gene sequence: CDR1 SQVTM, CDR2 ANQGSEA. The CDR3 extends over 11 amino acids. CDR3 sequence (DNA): TGCAGCGTTGAAAGAACCTATGGCTACACCTTC. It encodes CSVERTYGYTF.

CDR3 loop: CASSQYAGSADTQYF. The CDR3, as DNA: TGTGCCAGCAGCCAATATGCAGGGTCCGCAGATACGCAGTATTTT. This sequence joins TRBV14 and TRBJ2-3; TRBD1 might be the D (5 bases). Trimming shortened V by 2 bases and J by 4 bases, and 13 bases separated the two germline ends. The CDR3 contains 15 residues. Germline V gene sequence: CDR1 SGHDN, CDR2 FVKESK.

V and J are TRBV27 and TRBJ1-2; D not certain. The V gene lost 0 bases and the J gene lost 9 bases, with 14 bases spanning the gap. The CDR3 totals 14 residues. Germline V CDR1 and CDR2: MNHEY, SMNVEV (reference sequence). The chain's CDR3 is CASSLSRAAFRYTF. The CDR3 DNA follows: TGTGCCAGCAGTTTATCGAGGGCTGCGTTTCGCTACACCTTC.

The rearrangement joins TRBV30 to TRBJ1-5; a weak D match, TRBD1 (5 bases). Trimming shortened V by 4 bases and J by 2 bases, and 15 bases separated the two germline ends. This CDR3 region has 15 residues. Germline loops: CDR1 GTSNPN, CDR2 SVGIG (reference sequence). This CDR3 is CAWTNPGLGNQPQHF. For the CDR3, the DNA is TGTGCCTGGACTAACCCAGGGTTGGGCAATCAGCCCCAGCATTTT.

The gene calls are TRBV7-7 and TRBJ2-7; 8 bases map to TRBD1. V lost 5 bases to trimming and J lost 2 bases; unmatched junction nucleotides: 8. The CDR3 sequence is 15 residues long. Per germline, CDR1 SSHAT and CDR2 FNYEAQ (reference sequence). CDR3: CASSEGQGITYEQYF. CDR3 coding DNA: TGTGCCAGCAGCGAAGGACAGGGTATTACCTACGAGCAGTACTTC.

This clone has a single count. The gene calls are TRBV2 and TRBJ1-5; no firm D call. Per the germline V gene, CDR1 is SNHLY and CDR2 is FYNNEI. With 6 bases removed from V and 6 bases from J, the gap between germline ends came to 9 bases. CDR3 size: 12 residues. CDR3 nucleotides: TGTGCCAGCAGCCTAGACGGTCAGCCCCAGCATTTT. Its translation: CASSLDGQPQHF.

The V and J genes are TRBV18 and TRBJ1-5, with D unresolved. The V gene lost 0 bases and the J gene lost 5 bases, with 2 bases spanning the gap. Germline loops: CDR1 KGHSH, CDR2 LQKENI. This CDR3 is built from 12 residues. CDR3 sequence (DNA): TGTGCCAGCTCACCACCGGATCAGCCCCAGCATTTT. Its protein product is CASSPPDQPQHF.

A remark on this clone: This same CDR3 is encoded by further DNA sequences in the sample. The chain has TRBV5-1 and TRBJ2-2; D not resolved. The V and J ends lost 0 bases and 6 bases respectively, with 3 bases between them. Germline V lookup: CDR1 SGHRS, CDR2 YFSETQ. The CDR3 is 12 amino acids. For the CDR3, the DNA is TGCGCCAGCAGCTTGGAGGCCGGGGAGCTGTTTTTT. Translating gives CASSLEAGELFF.

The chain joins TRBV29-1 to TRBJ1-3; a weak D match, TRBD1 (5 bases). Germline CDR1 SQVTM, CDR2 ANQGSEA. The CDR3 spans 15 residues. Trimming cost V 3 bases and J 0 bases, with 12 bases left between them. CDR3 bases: TGCAGCGTTGACCGGGGCCAGTACTCTGGAAACACCATATATTTT. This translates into CSVDRGQYSGNTIYF.

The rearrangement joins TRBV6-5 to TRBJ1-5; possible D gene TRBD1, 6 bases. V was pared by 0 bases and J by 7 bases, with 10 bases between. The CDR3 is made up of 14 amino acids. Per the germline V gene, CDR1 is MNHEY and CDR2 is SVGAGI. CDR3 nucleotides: TGTGCCAGCAGTTACTCGGCAGGGGACCAGCCCCAGCATTTT. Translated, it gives CASSYSAGDQPQHF.

The CDR3 spells CASSLLSDSTDTQYF. The CDR3, as DNA: TGTGCCAGCAGCTTGTTAAGCGACAGCACAGATACGCAGTATTTT. The chain carries TRBV5-6 and TRBJ2-3; D ambiguous. With 1 base removed from V and 0 bases from J, the gap between germline ends came to 9 bases. Germline CDR1 SGHDT, CDR2 YYEEEE. CDR3 size: 15 residues.

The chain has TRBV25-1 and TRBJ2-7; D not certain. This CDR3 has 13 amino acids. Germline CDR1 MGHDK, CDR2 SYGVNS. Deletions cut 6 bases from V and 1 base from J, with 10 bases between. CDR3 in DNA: TGTGCCAGCAGCTACGGCGGTTCCTACGAGCAGTACTTC. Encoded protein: CASSYGGSYEQYF.

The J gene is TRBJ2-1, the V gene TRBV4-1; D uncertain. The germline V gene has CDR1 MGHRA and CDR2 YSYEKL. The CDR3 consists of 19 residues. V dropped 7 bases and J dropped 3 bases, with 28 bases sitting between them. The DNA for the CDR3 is TGCGCCAGCAACACCCCCTACGGATCCGAAAAGGCCCGCTACAATGAGCAGTTCTTC. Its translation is CASNTPYGSEKARYNEQFF.

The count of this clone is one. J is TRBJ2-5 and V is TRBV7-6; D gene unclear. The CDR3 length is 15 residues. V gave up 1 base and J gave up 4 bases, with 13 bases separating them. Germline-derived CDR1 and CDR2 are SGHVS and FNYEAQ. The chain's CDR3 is CASSLEVSWGETQYF. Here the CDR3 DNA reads TGTGCCAGCAGCTTAGAGGTTTCGTGGGGAGAGACCCAGTACTTC.

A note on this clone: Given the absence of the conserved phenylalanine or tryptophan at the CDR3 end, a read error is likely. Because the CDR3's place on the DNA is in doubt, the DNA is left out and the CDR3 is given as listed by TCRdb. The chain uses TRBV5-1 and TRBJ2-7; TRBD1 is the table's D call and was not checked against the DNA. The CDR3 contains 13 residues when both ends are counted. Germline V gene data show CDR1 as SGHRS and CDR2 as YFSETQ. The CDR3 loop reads CASSPFSGDRTVL.

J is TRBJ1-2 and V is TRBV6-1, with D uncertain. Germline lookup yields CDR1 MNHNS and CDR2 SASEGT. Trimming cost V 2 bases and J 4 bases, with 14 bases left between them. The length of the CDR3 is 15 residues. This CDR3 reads CASSEMVLSVYGYTF. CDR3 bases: TGTGCCAGCAGTGAAATGGTGCTATCCGTCTATGGCTACACCTTC.